Below, 28 T cell receptor beta chains from the same sample are listed, as sequenced in a study of T cells in Graves' hyperthyroidism and ophthalmopathy. TCR beta CDR3 sequences were amplified from RNA transcripts. With the HTBI primer set, the TCR CDR3 went through a first round of RT-PCR. TCRdb passed the multiplex PCR reads through MiXCR, listing each CDR3 protein once. The data show approximately 600,000 distinct CDR3 sequences, around 21% seen once. Material: blood. The receptors come from a man aged 25-45 years with Graves' ophthalmopathy.

V gene TRBV6-2 or TRBV6-3 combines with J gene TRBJ2-7, with 11 bases that match TRBD2. The length of the CDR3 is 12 residues. The germline CDR1 and CDR2 sequences are MNHEY and SVGEGT. Trimming at V came to 8 bases and at J to 6 bases, leaving 3 bases not matched to a gene. The CDR3 sequence: CASGLAGSEQYF. DNA of the CDR3: TGTGCCAGCGGACTAGCGGGCTCCGAGCAGTACTTC.

The rearrangement links TRBV5-1 to TRBJ2-5; weak D call: TRBD2 (6 bases). Germline V gene data show CDR1 as SGHRS and CDR2 as YFSETQ. The CDR3 runs to 15 residues. Between the trimmed V and J ends, which lost 4 bases and 2 bases, there was a span of 15 bases. CDR3 sequence: CASSVKGLPQETQYF. DNA of the CDR3: TGCGCCAGCAGCGTAAAGGGACTGCCTCAAGAGACCCAGTACTTC.

This clonotype was counted ten times or more. The rearrangement joins TRBV10-3 to TRBJ1-5; the match to TRBD1 covers 10 bases. Germline CDR1 ENHRY, CDR2 SYGVKD. This CDR3 has 13 amino acids. CDR3 in DNA: TGTGCTACCGGGACAGGGGCCAATCAGCCCCAGCATTTT. It translates to CATGTGANQPQHF.

The chain recombines TRBV30 with TRBJ2-1; TRBD2 aligns across 10 bases. From germline, CDR1 is GTSNPN and CDR2 SVGIG (reference sequence). The CDR3 is made up of 16 amino acids. V was pared by 3 bases and J by 4 bases, with 9 bases of the junction left unmatched. The CDR3 protein is CAWSQLAGFSYNEQFF. The CDR3 nucleotides are TGTGCCTGGAGCCAACTAGCGGGATTTTCTTACAATGAGCAGTTCTTC.

The table lists this clonotype with a few counts. The chain joins TRBV11-1 to TRBJ2-2; TRBD1 matches at 7 bases. V was clipped by 5 bases and J by 9 bases; unmatched bases: 9. Per germline, CDR1 SGHAT and CDR2 FQDESV (reference sequence). The CDR3 is made up of 14 amino acids. The CDR3 DNA is TGTGCCAGCAGCAAAAACAGGGGAGTGAGGGAGCTGTTTTTT. Protein: CASSKNRGVRELFF.

The V and J genes are TRBV3-1 and TRBJ1-5; D possibly corresponds to TRBD1 (6 bases). The germline V and J ends were trimmed by 3 bases and 6 bases, with 9 bases remaining between them. CDR1 and CDR2 (germline): LGHDT, YNNKEL (reference sequence). The CDR3 totals 13 residues. The CDR3 reads CASSHQGSQPQHF. The DNA of the CDR3 is TGTGCCAGCAGCCACCAGGGGAGTCAGCCCCAGCATTTT. The full variable domain, rest sourced from reference TRBV3-1 and TRBJ1-5, is DTAVSQTPKYLVTQMGNDKSIKCEQNLGHDTMYWYKQDSKKFLKIMFSYNNKELIINETVPNRFSPKSPDKAHLNLHINSLELGDSAVYFCASSHQGSQPQHFGDGTRLSIL.

At least ten counts were recorded for this clonotype. V gene TRBV24-1 combines with J gene TRBJ1-2, with D unresolved. The CDR3 runs to 17 residues. The V gene lost 4 bases and the J gene lost 0 bases, with 17 bases spanning the gap. The germline V gene has CDR1 KGHDR and CDR2 SFDVKD. CDR3 coding DNA: TGTGCCACCAGTGACCCTGCGGACCGCAACTCTAACTATGGCTACACCTTC. It encodes CATSDPADRNSNYGYTF.

The chain is built from TRBV6-5 and TRBJ2-5; D gene uncertain. V gave up 2 bases and J gave up 14 bases, with 18 bases separating them. Germline V gene sequence: CDR1 MNHEY, CDR2 SVGAGI. The CDR3 has 13 residues. CDR3 bases: TGTGCCAGCAGTTACGCGGCGGCCGGGCTTGGATACTTC. It specifies CASSYAAAGLGYF.

A remark on this clonotype: A read error may account for a junction end that differs from germline. This chain links TRBV11-2 with TRBJ1-1; D not certain. The length of the CDR3 is 15 residues. In germline, CDR1 is SGHAT, CDR2 FQNNGV. CDR3 in DNA: TGCGCCAGCAGCCAAGATTTACTCAGGAACACTGAAGCTTTCTTT. Amino acids: CASSQDLLRNTEAFF.

This rearrangement joins TRBV4-1 to TRBJ2-5; the match to TRBD2 covers 7 bases. CDR3 length: 18 residues. Germline loops: CDR1 MGHRA, CDR2 YSYEKL. V trimming: 0 bases; J trimming: 4 bases; junction bases outside the gene matches: 14. The CDR3 here is CASSQDRLGTSVRETQYF. In nucleotides, the CDR3 is TGCGCCAGCAGCCAAGATCGACTAGGCACTAGCGTCAGAGAGACCCAGTACTTC.

A few counts support this clonotype. One base away lies a much larger clone, so this may be a sequencing read error. The chain links TRBV18 to TRBJ2-7, with D hard to call. The germline CDR1 and CDR2 sequences are KGHSH and LQKENI. Trimming removed 3 bases at V and 3 bases at J, with 12 bases between. CDR3 length equals 14 residues. This CDR3 is CASSPGRSLYEQYF. As DNA, the CDR3 is TGTGCCAGCTCACCGGGCAGGAGCCTCTACGAGCAGTACTTC.

This clonotype was found a few times. This rearrangement joins TRBV29-1 to TRBJ2-5; 11 bases map to TRBD2. Germline assignment: CDR1 SQVTM and CDR2 ANQGSEA. This CDR3 contains 13 residues. J gave up 10 bases and V 7 bases, and 11 bases lay outside the gene matches. The CDR3 loop is CSDVVAGGPNQYF. In DNA form, the CDR3 reads TGCAGCGATGTGGTAGCGGGAGGGCCGAACCAGTACTTC.

This clonotype has only a few counts. V is TRBV7-8 and J is TRBJ1-2, with a weak D call TRBD1 (6 bases). This CDR3 region has 15 residues. Germline CDR1 SGHVS, CDR2 FQNEAQ. V was cut by 3 bases and J by 5 bases, with 16 bases left in between. The CDR3 DNA reads as TGTGCCAGCAGCTTCCCACAGGGTCTAGAATATGGCTACACCTTC. It codes for CASSFPQGLEYGYTF.

There are many counts of this clonotype. This rearrangement joins TRBV11-2 to TRBJ1-1; 8 nucleotides agree with TRBD1. The CDR3 totals 14 residues. Germline CDR1 is SGHAT and CDR2 is FQNNGV. After removal of 5 bases from V and 4 bases from J, the junction contained 6 bases not matched to a gene. CDR3 region: CASSLNTGGTEAFF. The DNA of the CDR3 is TGTGCCAGCAGCCTCAATACAGGGGGCACTGAAGCTTTCTTT.

The chain has TRBV10-1 and TRBJ1-3; no clear D gene. Looked up from germline, CDR1 is WNHNN and CDR2 is SYGVQD (reference sequence). The CDR3 is 14 residues long. V was trimmed by 6 bases and J by 2 bases, leaving 11 bases between them. The CDR3 reads CASSDGYTGNTIYF. The CDR3 nucleotides are TGCGCCAGCAGCGACGGCTACACTGGAAACACCATATATTTT.

In its sample, this clonotype was seen many times. The chain recombines TRBV18 with TRBJ1-4, with D hard to call. Germline CDR1 is KGHSH and CDR2 is LQKENI. CDR3 length: 11 amino acids. Trimming shortened V by 6 bases and J by 5 bases, and 4 bases separated the two germline ends. The DNA of the CDR3 is TGTGCCAGCTCGCCCAATGAAAAACTGTTTTTT. It yields the protein CASSPNEKLFF. Full variable domain (outside the CDR3, taken from reference TRBV18 and TRBJ1-4): NAGVMQNPRHLVRRRGQEARLRCSPMKGHSHVYWYRQLPEEGLKFMVYLQKENIIDESGMPKERFSAEFPKEGPSILRIQQVVRGDSAAYFCASSPNEKLFFGSGTQLSVL.

This sequence joins TRBV7-9 and TRBJ2-5, with 8 positions matching TRBD2. Per germline, CDR1 SEHNR and CDR2 FQNEAQ (reference sequence). Unmatched junction bases numbered 6, after V lost 10 bases and J lost 5 bases. This CDR3 contains 12 residues. DNA for the CDR3: TGTGCCACGGGGGGGGCTCCGGAGACCCAGTACTTC. It specifies CATGGAPETQYF.

This clonotype came up many times. This rearrangement joins TRBV28 to TRBJ1-1; the D gene is possibly TRBD1 (5 bases). Germline CDR1 is MDHEN and CDR2 is SYDVKM. V was trimmed by 7 bases and J by 0 bases, leaving 15 bases between them. The CDR3 consists of 15 residues. Here the CDR3 reads CASTMTATMNTEAFF. In DNA form, the CDR3 reads TGTGCCAGCACCATGACAGCGACCATGAACACTGAAGCTTTCTTT. The whole variable domain, remainder taken from reference TRBV28 and TRBJ1-1, is DVKVTQSSRYLVKRTGEKVFLECVQDMDHENMFWYRQDPGLGLRLIYFSYDVKMKEKGDIPEGYSVSREKKERFSLILESASTNQTSMYLCASTMTATMNTEAFFGQGTRLTVV.

The chain links TRBV28 to TRBJ1-1; TRBD1 is a possible D gene (5 bases). This CDR3 region has 13 residues. Germline CDR1 reads MDHEN; CDR2 reads SYDVKM. V lost 8 bases and J lost 11, with 21 bases in between. DNA for the CDR3: TGTGCCAGCTCTAACCCGGGGGAGCCCCGGGCTTTCTTT. This sequence encodes CASSNPGEPRAFF.

The J gene is TRBJ2-3, the V gene TRBV12-3 or TRBV12-4; D remains unclear. V dropped 4 bases and J dropped 0 bases, with 8 bases sitting between them. The CDR3 runs 14 residues. CDR3 loop: CASSSPTSTDTQYF. The DNA for the CDR3 is TGTGCCAGCAGTTCTCCTACTAGCACAGATACGCAGTATTTT.

This clonotype occurred once. V is TRBV25-1 and J is TRBJ1-4, with D tentatively TRBD1 (6 bases). This CDR3 comprises 12 residues. CDR1 and CDR2 from the germline V gene are MGHDK and SYGVNS. V was cut by 5 bases and J by 8 bases, with 9 bases left in between. The CDR3 is CASSTGNEKLFF. The CDR3 DNA follows: TGTGCCAGCAGTACAGGGAACGAAAAACTGTTTTTT.

J is TRBJ1-4 and V is TRBV28; maybe TRBD1 (6 bases). The CDR3 runs to 16 residues. With 6 bases removed from V and 7 bases from J, the gap between germline ends came to 21 bases. CDR1 and CDR2 (germline): MDHEN, SYDVKM. The CDR3: CASRPTFRGGSEKLFF. In DNA form, the CDR3 reads TGTGCCAGCAGACCGACCTTCAGGGGAGGGAGTGAAAAACTGTTTTTT.

This clonotype was seen at least ten times. CDR3 nucleotide sequence: TGTGCCAGCAGTTACTCGAATCGTCAGTCAAACTATGGCTACACCTTC. Amino acid sequence: CASSYSNRQSNYGYTF. V gene TRBV6-5 combines with J gene TRBJ1-2; D is unclear. The CDR3 spans 16 residues. The germline CDR1 and CDR2 sequences are MNHEY and SVGAGI. V lost 0 bases, J lost 2 bases, and 13 bases lay in between.

This clonotype has only a few counts. V and J are TRBV5-1 and TRBJ1-4; D is perhaps TRBD1 (5 bases). Trimming cost V 0 bases and J 8 bases, with 11 bases left between them. The germline gives CDR1 SGHRS, CDR2 YFSETQ. The CDR3 covers 14 residues. CDR3 sequence: CASSLGPTGEKLFF. The CDR3 DNA is TGCGCCAGCAGCTTGGGCCCCACAGGCGAAAAACTGTTTTTT. The full variable domain, in which reference TRBV5-1 and TRBJ1-4 provide the parts outside the CDR3, is KAGVTQTPRYLIKTRGQQVTLSCSPISGHRSVSWYQQTPGQGLQFLFEYFSETQRNKGNFPGRFSGRQFSNSRSEMNVSTLELGDSALYLCASSLGPTGEKLFFGSGTQLSVL.

This clonotype was counted at least ten times. CDR3 bases: TGTGCCAGCAGTTTGCCTGGACAGGGGTTCGTAGCTTTCTTT. Translating gives CASSLPGQGFVAFF. The chain uses TRBV28 and TRBJ1-1; TRBD1 matches 9 bases. The CDR3 consists of 14 residues. Germline trimming cut 3 bases from V and 10 bases from J; bases unmatched to any gene: 9. Per the germline V gene, CDR1 is MDHEN and CDR2 is SYDVKM.

The table lists this clonotype with many counts. V gene TRBV12-3 or TRBV12-4 combines with J gene TRBJ2-7, with D perhaps being TRBD1 or TRBD2 (5 bases each). Trimming shortened V by 6 bases and J by 1 base, and 16 bases separated the two germline ends. CDR3 length: 15 residues. The CDR3 region is CASSSRDPGSYEQYF. The CDR3 DNA follows: TGTGCCAGCAGCAGCCGGGACCCGGGATCCTACGAGCAGTACTTC.

This clonotype was seen more than once but under ten times. J is TRBJ2-3 and V is TRBV4-1, with 9 nucleotides matching TRBD1. V shed 3 bases and J 1 base; nucleotides not matched to a gene: 5. There are 16 residues in the CDR3. Per germline, CDR1 MGHRA and CDR2 YSYEKL. The CDR3 nucleotides are TGCGCCAGCAGCCATCCTGACAGGGGGGGCACAGATACGCAGTATTTT. Protein product: CASSHPDRGGTDTQYF.

The chain recombines TRBV5-5 with TRBJ2-1, with 11 bases fitting TRBD1. V shed 0 bases and J 8 bases; nucleotides not matched to a gene: 10. CDR1 SGHKS and CDR2 YYEKEE come from the germline V gene (reference sequence). The CDR3 runs 17 residues. CDR3 amino acids: CASSLGGTGGSRDEQFF. The CDR3 region has the DNA TGTGCCAGCAGCTTGGGTGGGACAGGGGGGAGCAGAGATGAGCAGTTCTTC.